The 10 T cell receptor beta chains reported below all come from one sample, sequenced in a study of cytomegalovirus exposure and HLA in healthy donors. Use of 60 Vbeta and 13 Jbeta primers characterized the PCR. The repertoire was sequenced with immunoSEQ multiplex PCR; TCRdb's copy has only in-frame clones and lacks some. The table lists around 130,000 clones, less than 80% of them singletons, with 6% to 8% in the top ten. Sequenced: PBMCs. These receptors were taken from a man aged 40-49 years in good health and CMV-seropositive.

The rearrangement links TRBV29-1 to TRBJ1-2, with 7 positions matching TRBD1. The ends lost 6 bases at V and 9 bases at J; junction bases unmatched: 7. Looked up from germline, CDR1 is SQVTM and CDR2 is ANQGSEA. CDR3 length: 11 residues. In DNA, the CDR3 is TGCAGCGTCGACAGGGAAAATTGCTACACCTTC. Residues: CSVDRENCYTF.

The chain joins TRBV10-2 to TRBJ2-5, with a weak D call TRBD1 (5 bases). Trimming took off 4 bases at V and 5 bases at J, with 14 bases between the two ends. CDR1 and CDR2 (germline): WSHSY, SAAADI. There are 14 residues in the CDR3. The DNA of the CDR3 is TGCGCCAGCAGTGTCCAGGGTGTGGGTGAGACCCAGTACTTC. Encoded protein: CASSVQGVGETQYF.

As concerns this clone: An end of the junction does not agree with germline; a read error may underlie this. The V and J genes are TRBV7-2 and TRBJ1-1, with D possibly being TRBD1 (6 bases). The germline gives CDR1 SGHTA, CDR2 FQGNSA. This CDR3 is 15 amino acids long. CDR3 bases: TGTGCCAGCAGCCGGGGGGGCAGGGGTAACAGTGAAGCTTTCTTT. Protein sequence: CASSRGGRGNSEAFF.

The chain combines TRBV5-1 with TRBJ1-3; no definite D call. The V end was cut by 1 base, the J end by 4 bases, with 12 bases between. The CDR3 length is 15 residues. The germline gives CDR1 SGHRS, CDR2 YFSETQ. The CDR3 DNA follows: TGCGCCAGCAGCTTGAAGGGAGGGAAGGGAAACACCATATATTTT. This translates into CASSLKGGKGNTIYF.

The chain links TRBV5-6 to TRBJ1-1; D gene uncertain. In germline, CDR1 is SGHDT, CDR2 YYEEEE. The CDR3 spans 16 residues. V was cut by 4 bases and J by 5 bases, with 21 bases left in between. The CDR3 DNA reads TGTGCCAGCAGCGCCGTAAGAGTGTTCAGGAGGACTGAAGCTTTCTTT. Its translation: CASSAVRVFRRTEAFF.

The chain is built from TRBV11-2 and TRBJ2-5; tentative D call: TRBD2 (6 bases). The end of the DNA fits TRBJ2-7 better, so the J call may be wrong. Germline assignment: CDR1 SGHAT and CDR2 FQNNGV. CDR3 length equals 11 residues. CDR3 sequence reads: CASRAGHEQYF. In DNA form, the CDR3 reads TGTGCCAGCAGGGCGGGGCACGAGCAGTACTTC.

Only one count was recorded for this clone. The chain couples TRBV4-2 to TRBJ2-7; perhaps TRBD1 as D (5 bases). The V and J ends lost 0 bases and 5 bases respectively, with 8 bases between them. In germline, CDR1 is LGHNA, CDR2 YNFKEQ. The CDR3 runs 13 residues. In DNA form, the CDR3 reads TGTGCCAGCAGCCAAGACCAGGGCGACGAGCAGTACTTC. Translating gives CASSQDQGDEQYF.

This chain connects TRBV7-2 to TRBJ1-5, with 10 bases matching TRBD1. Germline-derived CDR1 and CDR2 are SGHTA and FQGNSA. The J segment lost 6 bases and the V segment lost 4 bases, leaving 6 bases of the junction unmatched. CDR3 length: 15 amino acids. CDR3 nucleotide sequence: TGTGCCAGCAGCTCGATGACAGGGGGCAGTCAGCCCCAGCATTTT. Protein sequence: CASSSMTGGSQPQHF.

The CDR3 here is CASRNPGQGAKVEAFF. The CDR3 bases are TGTGCCAGTAGAAATCCGGGACAGGGGGCAAAAGTTGAAGCTTTCTTT. V and J are TRBV19 and TRBJ1-1; TRBD1 agrees at 12 bases. CDR1 and CDR2 from the germline V gene are LNHDA and SQIVND (reference sequence). After removal of 6 bases from V and 7 bases from J, the junction contained 12 bases not matched to a gene. CDR3 length: 16 amino acids.

CDR3 nucleotides: TGTGCCAGCAGTTACCAACAGGGGGGCAATGAGCAGTTCTTC. Translation: CASSYQQGGNEQFF. The chain uses TRBV6-5 and TRBJ2-1, with TRBD1 identical over 8 bases. Per the germline V gene, CDR1 is MNHEY and CDR2 is SVGAGI. The junction had 3 bases not matched to a gene; V was cut back by 2 bases and J by 6 bases. The CDR3 is 14 amino acids.